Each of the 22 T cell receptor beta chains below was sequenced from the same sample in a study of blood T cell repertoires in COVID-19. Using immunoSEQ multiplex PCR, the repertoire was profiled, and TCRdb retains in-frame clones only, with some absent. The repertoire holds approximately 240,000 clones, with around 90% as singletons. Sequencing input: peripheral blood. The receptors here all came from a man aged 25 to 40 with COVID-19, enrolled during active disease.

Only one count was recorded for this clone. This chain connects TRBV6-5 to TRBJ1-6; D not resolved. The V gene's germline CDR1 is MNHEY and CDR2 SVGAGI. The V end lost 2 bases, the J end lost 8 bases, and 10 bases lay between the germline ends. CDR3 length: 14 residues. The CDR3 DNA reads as TGTGCCAGCAGTTACGAGGGTTCGGATTCACCCCTCCACTTT. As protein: CASSYEGSDSPLHF.

The CDR3 region is CASSPGGVSSGNTIYF. The CDR3 DNA sequence: TGTGCCAGCAGCCCGGGGGGGGTGTCCTCTGGAAACACCATATATTTT. V gene TRBV7-3 combines with J gene TRBJ1-3, with a possible D match to TRBD1 (5 bases). Germline lookup yields CDR1 SGHTA and CDR2 FQGTGA. V lost 5 bases and J lost 0, with 14 bases in between. There are 16 residues in the CDR3.

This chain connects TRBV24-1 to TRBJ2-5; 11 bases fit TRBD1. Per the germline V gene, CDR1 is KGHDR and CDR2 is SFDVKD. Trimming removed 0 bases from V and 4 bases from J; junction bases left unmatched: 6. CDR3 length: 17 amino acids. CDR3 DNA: TGTGCCACCAGTGATTTGAGGGGACAGGGGGAAGGAGAGACCCAGTACTTC. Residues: CATSDLRGQGEGETQYF.

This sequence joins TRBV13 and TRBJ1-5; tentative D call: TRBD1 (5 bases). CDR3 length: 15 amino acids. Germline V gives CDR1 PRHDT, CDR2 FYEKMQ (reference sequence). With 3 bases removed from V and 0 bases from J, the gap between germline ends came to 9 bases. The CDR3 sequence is CASSFGGYSNQPQHF. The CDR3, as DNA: TGTGCCAGCAGCTTCGGGGGTTATAGCAATCAGCCCCAGCATTTT.

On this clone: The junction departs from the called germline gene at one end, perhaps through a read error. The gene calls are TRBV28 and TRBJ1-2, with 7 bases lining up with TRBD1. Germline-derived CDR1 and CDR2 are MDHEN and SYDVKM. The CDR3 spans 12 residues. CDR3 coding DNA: TGTGCCAGCAGAACCTTTCCAGGGGGTCTCCTCTTC. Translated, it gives CASRTFPGGLLF.

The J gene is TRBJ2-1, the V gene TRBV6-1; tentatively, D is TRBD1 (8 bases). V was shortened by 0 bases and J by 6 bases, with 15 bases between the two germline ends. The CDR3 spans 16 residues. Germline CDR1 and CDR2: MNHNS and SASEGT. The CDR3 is CASSEATGGGGNEQFF. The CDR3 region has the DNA TGTGCCAGCAGTGAAGCCACAGGGGGAGGGGGCAATGAGCAGTTCTTC.

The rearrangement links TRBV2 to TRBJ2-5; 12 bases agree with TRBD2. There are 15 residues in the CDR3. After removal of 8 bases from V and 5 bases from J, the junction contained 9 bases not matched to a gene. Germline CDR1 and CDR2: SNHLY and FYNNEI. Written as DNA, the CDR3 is TGTGCCAGCTCGTGGGCTAGCGGGGGGGCCGAGACCCAGTACTTC. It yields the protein CASSWASGGAETQYF.

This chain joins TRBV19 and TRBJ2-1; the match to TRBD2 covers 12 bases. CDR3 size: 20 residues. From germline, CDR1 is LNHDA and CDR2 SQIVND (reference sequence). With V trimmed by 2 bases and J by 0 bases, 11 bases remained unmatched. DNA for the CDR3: TGTGCCAGTAGTATACGGGGCCTCGGACTAGCGGGGAGCTCCTACAATGAGCAGTTCTTC. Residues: CASSIRGLGLAGSSYNEQFF. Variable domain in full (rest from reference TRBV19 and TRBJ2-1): DGGITQSPKYLFRKEGQNVTLSCEQNLNHDAMYWYRQDPGQGLRLIYYSQIVNDFQKGDIAEGYSVSREKKESFPLTVTSAQKNPTAFYLCASSIRGLGLAGSSYNEQFFGPGTRLTVL.

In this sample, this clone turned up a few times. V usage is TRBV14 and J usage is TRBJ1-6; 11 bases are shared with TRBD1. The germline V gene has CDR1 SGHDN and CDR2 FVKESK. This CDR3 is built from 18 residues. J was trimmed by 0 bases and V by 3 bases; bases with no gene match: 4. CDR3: CASSQRTGGFSYNSPLHF. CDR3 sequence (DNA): TGTGCCAGCAGCCAGCGGACAGGGGGCTTCTCCTATAATTCACCCCTCCACTTT.

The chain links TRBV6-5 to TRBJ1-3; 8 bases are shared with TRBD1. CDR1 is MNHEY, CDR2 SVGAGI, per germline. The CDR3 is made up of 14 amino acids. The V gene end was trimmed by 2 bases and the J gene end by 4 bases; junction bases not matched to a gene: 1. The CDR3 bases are TGTGCCAGCAGTTACGGACAGGGCGGAAACACCATATATTTT. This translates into CASSYGQGGNTIYF.

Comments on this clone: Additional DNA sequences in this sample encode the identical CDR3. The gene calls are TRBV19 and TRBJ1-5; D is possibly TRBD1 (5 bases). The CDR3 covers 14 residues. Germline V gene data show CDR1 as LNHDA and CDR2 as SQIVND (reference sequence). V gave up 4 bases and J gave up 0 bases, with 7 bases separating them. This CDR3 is CASSTTVSNQPQHF. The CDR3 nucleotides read TGTGCCAGTAGTACGACAGTTAGCAATCAGCCCCAGCATTTT.

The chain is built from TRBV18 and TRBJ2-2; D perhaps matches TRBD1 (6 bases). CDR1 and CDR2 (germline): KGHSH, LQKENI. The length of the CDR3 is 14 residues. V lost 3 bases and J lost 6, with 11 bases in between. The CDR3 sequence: CASSPIQGAGELFF. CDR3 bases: TGTGCCAGCTCACCCATACAGGGCGCCGGGGAGCTGTTTTTT.

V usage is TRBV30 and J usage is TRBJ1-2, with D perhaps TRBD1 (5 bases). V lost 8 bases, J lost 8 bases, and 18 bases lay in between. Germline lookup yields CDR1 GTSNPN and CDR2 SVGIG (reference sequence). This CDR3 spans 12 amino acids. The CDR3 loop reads CARTGGSGGYTF. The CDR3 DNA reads TGTGCCCGGACGGGGGGAAGCGGAGGCTACACCTTC.

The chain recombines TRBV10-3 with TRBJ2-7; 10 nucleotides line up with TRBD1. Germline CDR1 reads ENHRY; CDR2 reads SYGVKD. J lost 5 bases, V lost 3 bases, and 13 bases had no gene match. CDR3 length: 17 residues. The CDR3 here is CAISEGLEGQGSDEQYF. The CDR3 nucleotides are TGTGCCATCAGTGAAGGTCTTGAGGGACAGGGGAGTGACGAGCAGTACTTC.

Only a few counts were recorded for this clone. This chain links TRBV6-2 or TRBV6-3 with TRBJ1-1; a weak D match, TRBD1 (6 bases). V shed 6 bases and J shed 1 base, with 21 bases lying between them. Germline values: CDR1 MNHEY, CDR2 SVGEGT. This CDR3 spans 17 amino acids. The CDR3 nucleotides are TGTGCCAGCAGCCCTCGGGGGCGGGGGCTAGGGAACACTGAAGCTTTCTTT. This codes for CASSPRGRGLGNTEAFF.

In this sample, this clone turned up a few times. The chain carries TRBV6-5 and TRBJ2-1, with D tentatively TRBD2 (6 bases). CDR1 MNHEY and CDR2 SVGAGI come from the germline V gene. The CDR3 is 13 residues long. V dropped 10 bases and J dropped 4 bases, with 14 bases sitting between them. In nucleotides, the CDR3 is TGTGCCACCCCCTCCGGGGGTTACAATGAGCAGTTCTTC. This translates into CATPSGGYNEQFF.

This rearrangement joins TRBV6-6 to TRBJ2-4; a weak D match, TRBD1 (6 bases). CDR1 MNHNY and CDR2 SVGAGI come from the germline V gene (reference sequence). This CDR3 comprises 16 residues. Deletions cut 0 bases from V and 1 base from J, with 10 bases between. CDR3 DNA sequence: TGTGCCAGCAGTTACTCGGCAGGGGCTGCCAAAAACATTCAGTACTTC. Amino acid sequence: CASSYSAGAAKNIQYF.

DNA for the CDR3: TGTGCCAGCAGCGTAGCTGGGGGGACCGGGGAGCTGTTTTTT. Amino acids: CASSVAGGTGELFF. This sequence joins TRBV9 and TRBJ2-2, with a possible D match to TRBD2 (6 bases). Germline V gene sequence: CDR1 SGDLS, CDR2 YYNGEE. Between the trimmed V and J ends, which lost 0 bases and 5 bases, there was a span of 8 bases. CDR3 length equals 14 residues.

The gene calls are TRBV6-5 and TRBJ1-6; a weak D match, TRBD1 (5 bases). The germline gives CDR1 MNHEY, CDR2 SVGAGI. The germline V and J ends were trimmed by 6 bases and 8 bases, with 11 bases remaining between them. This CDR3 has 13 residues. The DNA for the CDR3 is TGTGCCAGCAGGCCCGGGGGGTATTCACCCCTCCACTTT. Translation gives CASRPGGYSPLHF.

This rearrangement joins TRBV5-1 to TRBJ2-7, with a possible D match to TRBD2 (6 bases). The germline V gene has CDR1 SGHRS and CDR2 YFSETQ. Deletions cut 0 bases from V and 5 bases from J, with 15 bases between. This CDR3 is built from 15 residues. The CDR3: CASSLVGGDPNEQYF. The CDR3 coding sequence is TGCGCCAGCAGCTTGGTTGGAGGGGATCCCAACGAGCAGTACTTC.

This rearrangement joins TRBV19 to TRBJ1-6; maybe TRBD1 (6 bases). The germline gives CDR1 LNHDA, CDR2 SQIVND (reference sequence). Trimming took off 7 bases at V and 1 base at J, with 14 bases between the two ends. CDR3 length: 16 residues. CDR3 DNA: TGTGCCAGTAAAGGGGGATCCGGATCCTATAATTCACCCCTCCACTTT. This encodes CASKGGSGSYNSPLHF.

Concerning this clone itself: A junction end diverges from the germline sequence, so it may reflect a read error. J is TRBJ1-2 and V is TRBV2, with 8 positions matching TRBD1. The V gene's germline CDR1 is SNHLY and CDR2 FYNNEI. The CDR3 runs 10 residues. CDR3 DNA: TGTGCCAGCAGTGGGGACAGGTCCGCCTTC. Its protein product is CASSGDRSAF.